This T cell receptor beta chain was documented in a study of T-cell reconstitution after alpha-beta-depleted transplantation in children. Germline V gene sequence: CDR1 SGHDT, CDR2 YYEEEE. CDR3 length: 14 residues. The germline V and J ends were trimmed by 1 base and 9 bases, with 14 bases remaining between them. This clonotype has only a few counts. Preparation of the TCRbeta library used unique molecular identifiers. TCRdb reprocessed the PCR reads with MiXCR, giving one entry per CDR3 protein. This sample carries 450,000 to 500,000 distinct CDR3 sequences, 12% of them seen once, and the ten largest clones take about 5.6%.

This TCR was recovered from a human donor who donated a stem cell graft to a child with combined immunodeficiency. The chain carries TRBV5-6 and TRBJ2-1, with a possible D match to TRBD2 (5 bases). Sequences were derived from PBMCs from the stem cell graft donor, sampled from the stem cell graft. The CDR3, as DNA: TGTGCCAGCAGCTTGAGAGGGAGTGTGTTTGAGCAGTTCTTC. It codes for CASSLRGSVFEQFF.